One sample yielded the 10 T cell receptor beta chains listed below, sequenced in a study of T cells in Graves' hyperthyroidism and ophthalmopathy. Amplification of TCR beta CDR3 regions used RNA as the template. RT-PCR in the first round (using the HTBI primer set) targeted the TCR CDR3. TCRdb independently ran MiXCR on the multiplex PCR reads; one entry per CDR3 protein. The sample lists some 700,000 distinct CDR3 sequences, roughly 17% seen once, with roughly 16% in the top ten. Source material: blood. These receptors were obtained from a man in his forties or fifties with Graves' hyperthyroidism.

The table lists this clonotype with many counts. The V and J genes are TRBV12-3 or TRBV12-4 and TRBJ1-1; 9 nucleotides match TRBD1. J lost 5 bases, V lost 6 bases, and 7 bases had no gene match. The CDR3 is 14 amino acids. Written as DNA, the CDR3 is TGTGCCAGCAGAAATGGACAGGGGTGGACTGAAGCTTTCTTT. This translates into CASRNGQGWTEAFF.

The CDR3 region is CASSYKGTSSDTQYF. The CDR3 DNA reads TGTGCCAGCAGTTACAAGGGGACTAGTTCAGATACGCAGTATTTT. J is TRBJ2-3 and V is TRBV6-2 or TRBV6-3; 8 nucleotides line up with TRBD2. Germline loops: CDR1 MNHEY, CDR2 SVGEGT. The CDR3 covers 15 residues. The V segment lost 2 bases and the J segment 4 bases; nucleotides outside the gene matches: 5.

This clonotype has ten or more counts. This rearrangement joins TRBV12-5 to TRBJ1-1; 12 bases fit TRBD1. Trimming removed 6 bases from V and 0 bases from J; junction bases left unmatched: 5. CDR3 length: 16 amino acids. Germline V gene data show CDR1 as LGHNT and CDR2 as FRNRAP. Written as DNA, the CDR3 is TGTGCTAGTGGGTCGGGACAGGGGGCCCTGAACACTGAAGCTTTCTTT. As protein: CASGSGQGALNTEAFF.

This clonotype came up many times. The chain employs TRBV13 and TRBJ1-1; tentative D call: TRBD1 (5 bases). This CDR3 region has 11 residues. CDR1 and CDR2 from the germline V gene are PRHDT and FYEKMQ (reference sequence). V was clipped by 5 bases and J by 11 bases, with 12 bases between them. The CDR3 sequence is CASSGRGGAFF. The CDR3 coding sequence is TGTGCCAGCAGCGGAAGGGGTGGTGCTTTCTTT.

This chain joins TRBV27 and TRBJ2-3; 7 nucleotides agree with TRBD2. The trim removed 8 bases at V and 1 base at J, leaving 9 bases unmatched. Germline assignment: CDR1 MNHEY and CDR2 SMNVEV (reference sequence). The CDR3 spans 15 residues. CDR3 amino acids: CASGLWAGGTDTQYF. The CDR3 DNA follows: TGTGCCAGCGGCCTATGGGCGGGAGGCACAGATACGCAGTATTTT.

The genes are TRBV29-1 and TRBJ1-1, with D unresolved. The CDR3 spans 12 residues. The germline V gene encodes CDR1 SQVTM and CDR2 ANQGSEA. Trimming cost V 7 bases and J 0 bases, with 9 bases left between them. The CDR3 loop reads CSAQHMNTEAFF. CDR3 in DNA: TGCAGCGCTCAGCACATGAACACTGAAGCTTTCTTT.

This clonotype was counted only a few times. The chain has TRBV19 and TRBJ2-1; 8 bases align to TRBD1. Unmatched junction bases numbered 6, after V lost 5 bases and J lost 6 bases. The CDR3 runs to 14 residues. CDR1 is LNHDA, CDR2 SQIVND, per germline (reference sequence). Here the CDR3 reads CASSFGQGINEQFF. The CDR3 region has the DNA TGTGCCAGTAGTTTCGGACAGGGTATCAATGAGCAGTTCTTC.

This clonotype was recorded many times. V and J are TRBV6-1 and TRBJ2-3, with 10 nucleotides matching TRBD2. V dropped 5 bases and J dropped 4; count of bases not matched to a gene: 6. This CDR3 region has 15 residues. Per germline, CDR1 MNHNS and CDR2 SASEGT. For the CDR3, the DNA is TGTGCCAGCAGTCCGTCTAGCGGGAGACCAGATACGCAGTATTTT. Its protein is CASSPSSGRPDTQYF.

For the CDR3, the DNA is TGTGCCAGTAGTATTACTAGCGGGGCCGGGATCGAGCAGTACTTC. It codes for CASSITSGAGIEQYF. This chain connects TRBV19 to TRBJ2-7; 10 bases are shared with TRBD2. From germline, CDR1 is LNHDA and CDR2 SQIVND (reference sequence). The CDR3 runs to 15 residues. J gave up 6 bases and V 3 bases, and 8 bases lay outside the gene matches.

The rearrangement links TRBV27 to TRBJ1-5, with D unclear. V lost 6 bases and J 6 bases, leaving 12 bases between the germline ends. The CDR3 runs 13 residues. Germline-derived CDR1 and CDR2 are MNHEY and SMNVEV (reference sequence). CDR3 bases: TGTGCCAGCAGCACATCCACCGGTCAGCCCCAGCATTTT. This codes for CASSTSTGQPQHF.